Listed below are T cell receptor beta chains from one sample, sequenced in a study of shared clonotypes between healthy human individuals. Repertoires were generated with immunoSEQ multiplex PCR, while TCRdb's copy carries only in-frame clones and drops some. The sample includes more than 2 million clones, roughly 95% of them seen just once. Sequencing was done on a sample of naive CD4+ T cells sorted from blood. These receptors originate from a man younger than 35 in good health. Both conserved end residues are part of each CDR3. A D gene is named only where the DNA matches it firmly. The size of a clone is reported for some rows only, either as once, few or many, or as a class for expanded clones.

TRBJ1-6 . TRBV11-2 . TGTGCCAGCAGACCGCCTCTCCTCCGGGGGGGTTATAATTCACCCCTCCACTTT CASRPPLLRGGYNSPLHF
TRBJ2-2 TRBD2 TRBV11-3 . TGTGCCAGCAGCTTAGGCGGGAGTGACACCGGGGAGCTGTTTTTT CASSLGGSDTGELFF
TRBJ1-4 TRBD1 TRBV5-1 once TGCGCCAGCAGCGGGACAGGGATTAATGAAAAACTGTTTTTT CASSGTGINEKLFF
TRBJ1-5 . TRBV7-3 . TGTGCCAGCAGCTTAATCCCGTCGCAGCCCCAGCATTTT CASSLIPSQPQHF
TRBJ2-3 . TRBV7-2 . TGTGCCAGCAGTCAATCGGGACCCTTCAACACAGATACGCAGTATTTT CASSQSGPFNTDTQYF
TRBJ2-5 TRBD2 TRBV27 . TGTGCCAGCAGTTTATGGGGACTAGCGGGTACCAGGGGGACCCAGTACTTC CASSLWGLAGTRGTQYF
TRBJ1-1 TRBD1 TRBV25-1 . TGTGCCAGCAGTTTCCAGGACAGGGGTAGTAGAGCTTTCTTT CASSFQDRGSRAFF
TRBJ2-7 . TRBV9 . TGTGCCAGCAGCCCTAGCTACAGAATCTCCTACGAGCAGTACTTC CASSPSYRISYEQYF
TRBJ1-2 . TRBV15 . TGTGCCACCAGCAGAGATCTGGGGGGGCTTGTCGGCTACACCTTC CATSRDLGGLVGYTF
TRBJ2-2 . TRBV5-1 . TGCGCCAGCCGCGGGACATTGAACACCGGGGAGCTGTTTTTT CASRGTLNTGELFF
TRBJ2-7 . TRBV7-2 . TGTGCCAGCAGCGCCCGGAGCTCCGAGCAGTACTTC CASSARSSEQYF
TRBJ2-7 . TRBV30 once TGTGCCTGGAGTGACCGGCGGAACCAAAGGTACTTC CAWSDRRNQRYF
TRBJ1-2 TRBD1 TRBV9 . TGTGCCAGCGGACAGGACCCCTATGGCTACACCTTC CASGQDPYGYTF
TRBJ1-4 TRBD1 TRBV5-6 . TGTGCCAGCAGCTTGACAGGGGCAACTAATGAAAAACTGTTTTTT CASSLTGATNEKLFF
TRBJ1-2 TRBD1 TRBV11-2 . TGTGCCAGCAGCACAAGACAGGGACAGGATGGCTACACCTTC CASSTRQGQDGYTF
TRBJ2-2 TRBD1 TRBV6-5 . TGTGCCAGCAGTCCCCAGGGGGCGAACACCGGGGAGCTGTTTTTT CASSPQGANTGELFF
TRBJ1-6 . TRBV21-1 . TGTGCCAGCAGCAAACCCTGGGACAGGGGGCACCGGAGCTCCTATAATTCACCCCTCCACTTT CASSKPWDRGHRSSYNSPLHF
TRBJ1-6 TRBD1 TRBV19 . TGTGCCAGTAGTGCGGCGGGACAGGGGTCTTCACCCCTCCACTTT CASSAAGQGSSPLHF
TRBJ2-2 . TRBV13 once TGTGCCAGCAGCTCTTGGGGGAGTGGGACCGGGGAGCTGTTTTTT CASSSWGSGTGELFF
TRBJ1-5 . TRBV10-2 . TGCGCCAGCAGTGAGTCGACGGGAAGCAATCAGCCCCAGCATTTT CASSESTGSNQPQHF
TRBJ2-7 . TRBV10-1 . TGCGCCAGCAGTGAGGGGGTATCGGCCTACGAGCAGTACTTC CASSEGVSAYEQYF
TRBJ2-7 . TRBV5-1 . TGCGCCAGCAGCTTAATGGACAGTTACGAGCAGTACTTC CASSLMDSYEQYF
TRBJ1-1 TRBD1 TRBV19 . TGTGCCAGTAGCCCAGGGGGAGGGAAGGTTTGGGAAGCTTTCTTT CASSPGGGKVWEAFF
TRBJ2-5 . TRBV7-2 . TGTGCCAGCAGCCGGACTCACCAGGGCCCTGGGGAGACCCAGTACTTC CASSRTHQGPGETQYF